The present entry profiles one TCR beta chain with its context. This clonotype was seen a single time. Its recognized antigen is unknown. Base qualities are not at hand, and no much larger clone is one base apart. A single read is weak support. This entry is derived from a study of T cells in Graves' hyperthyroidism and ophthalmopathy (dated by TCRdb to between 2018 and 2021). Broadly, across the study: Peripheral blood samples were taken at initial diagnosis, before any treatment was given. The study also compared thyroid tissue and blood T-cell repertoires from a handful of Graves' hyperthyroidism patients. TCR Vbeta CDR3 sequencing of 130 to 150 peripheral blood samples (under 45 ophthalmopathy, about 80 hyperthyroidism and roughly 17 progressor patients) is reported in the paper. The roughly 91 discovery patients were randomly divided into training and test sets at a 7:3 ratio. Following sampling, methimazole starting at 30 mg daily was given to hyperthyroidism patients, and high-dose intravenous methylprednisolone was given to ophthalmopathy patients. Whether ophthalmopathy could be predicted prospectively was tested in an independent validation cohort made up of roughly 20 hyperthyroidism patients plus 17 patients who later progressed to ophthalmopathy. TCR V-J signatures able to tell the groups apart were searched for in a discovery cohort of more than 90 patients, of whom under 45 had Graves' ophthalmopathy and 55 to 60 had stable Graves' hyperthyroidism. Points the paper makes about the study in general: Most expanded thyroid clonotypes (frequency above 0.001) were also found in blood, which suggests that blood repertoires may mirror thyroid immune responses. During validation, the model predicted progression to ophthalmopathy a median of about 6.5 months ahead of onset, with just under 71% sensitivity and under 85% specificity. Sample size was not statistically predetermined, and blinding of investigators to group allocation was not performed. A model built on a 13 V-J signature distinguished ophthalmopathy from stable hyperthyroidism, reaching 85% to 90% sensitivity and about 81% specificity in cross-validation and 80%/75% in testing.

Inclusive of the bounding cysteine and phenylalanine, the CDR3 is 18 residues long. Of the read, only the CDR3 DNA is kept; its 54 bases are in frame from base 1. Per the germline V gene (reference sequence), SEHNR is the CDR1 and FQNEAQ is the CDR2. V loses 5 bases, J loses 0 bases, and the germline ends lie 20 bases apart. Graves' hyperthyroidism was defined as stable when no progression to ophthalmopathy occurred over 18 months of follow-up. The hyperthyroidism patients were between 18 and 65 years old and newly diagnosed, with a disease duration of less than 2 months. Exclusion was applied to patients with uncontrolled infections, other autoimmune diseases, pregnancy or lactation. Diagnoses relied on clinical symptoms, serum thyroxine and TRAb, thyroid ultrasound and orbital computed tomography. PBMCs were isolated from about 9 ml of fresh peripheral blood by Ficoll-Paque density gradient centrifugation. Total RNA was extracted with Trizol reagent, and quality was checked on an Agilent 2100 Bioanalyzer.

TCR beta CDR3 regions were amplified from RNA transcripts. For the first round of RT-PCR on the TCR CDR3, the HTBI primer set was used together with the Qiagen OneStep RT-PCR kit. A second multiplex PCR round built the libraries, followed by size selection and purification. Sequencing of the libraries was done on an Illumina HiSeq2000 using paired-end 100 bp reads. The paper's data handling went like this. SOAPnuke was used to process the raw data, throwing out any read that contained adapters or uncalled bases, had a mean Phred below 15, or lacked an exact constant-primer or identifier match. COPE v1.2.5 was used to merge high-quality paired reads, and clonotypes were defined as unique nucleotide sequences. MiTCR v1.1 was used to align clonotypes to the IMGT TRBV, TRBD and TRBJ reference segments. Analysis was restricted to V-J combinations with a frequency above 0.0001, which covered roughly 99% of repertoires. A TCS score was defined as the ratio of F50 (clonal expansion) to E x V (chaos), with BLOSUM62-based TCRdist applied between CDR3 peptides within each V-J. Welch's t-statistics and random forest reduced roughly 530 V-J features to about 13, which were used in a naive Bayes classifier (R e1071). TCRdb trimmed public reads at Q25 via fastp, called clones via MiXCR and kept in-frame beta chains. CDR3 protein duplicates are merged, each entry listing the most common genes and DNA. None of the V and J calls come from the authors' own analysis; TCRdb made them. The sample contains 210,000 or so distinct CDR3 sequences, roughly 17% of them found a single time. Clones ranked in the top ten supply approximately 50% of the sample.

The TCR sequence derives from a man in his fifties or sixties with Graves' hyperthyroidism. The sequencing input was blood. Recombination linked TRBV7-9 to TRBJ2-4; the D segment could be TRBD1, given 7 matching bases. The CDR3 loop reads CASSKTLQGRGAKNIQYF. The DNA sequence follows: TGTGCCAGCAGCAAGACGTTACAGGGGCGGGGAGCCAAAAACATTCAGTACTTC.